This TCR beta chain was observed in a study of cytomegalovirus exposure and HLA in healthy donors. In the study overall: In terms of ancestry, the Caucasian-associated cluster contained around four fifths of the approximately 400 genotyped donors. General observations from the study: Among TCR sequences, most were rare, though some public TCRs appeared in many donors.

Primers for the PCR totalled 60 Vbeta and 13 Jbeta. Measured with immunoSEQ multiplex PCR; TCRdb has only the in-frame clones, and not every one. The table includes some 150,000 clones, less than 65% detected once. CDR3 length equals 15 residues. The V gene's germline CDR1 is SGHRS and CDR2 YFSETQ. With V trimmed by 1 base and J by 8 bases, 9 bases remained unmatched. This clone has a handful of counts. Its matching antigen is unknown. The chain combines TRBV5-1 with TRBJ2-4; TRBD2 agrees at 7 bases. This receptor was identified in a woman in her 30s in good health and CMV-seropositive. Material for sequencing was PBMCs. Here the CDR3 reads CASSLYEAGVDIQYF. The CDR3 DNA sequence: TGCGCCAGCAGCTTGTATGAGGCGGGAGTAGACATTCAGTACTTC.